The 17 T cell receptor beta chains below all came from one sample that was sequenced in a study of T-cell memory formation after mild COVID-19. TCRdb called the 5' RACE reads again in MiXCR, with one record for every CDR3 protein. The table includes about 340,000 distinct CDR3 sequences, about a sixth detected once. Sample: PBMCs or a T cell subset sorted from them (not recorded which). These receptors all come from a man aged 18 to 29 who had mild COVID-19 (a few samples of this study predate the infection). Cell type and time point are not known.

This clonotype came up a few times. This CDR3 is CASSEIAGQRGYTF. The CDR3 nucleotides are TGTGCCAGCAGTGAAATAGCAGGGCAACGTGGCTACACCTTC. This chain joins TRBV6-1 and TRBJ1-2; D is possibly TRBD1 (5 bases). CDR1 is MNHNS and CDR2 is SASEGT in the germline V gene. V lost 2 bases to trimming and J lost 7 bases, with 14 bases between them. The CDR3 covers 14 residues.

This chain joins TRBV3-1 and TRBJ1-2; no reliable D call. This CDR3 contains 12 residues. Trimming removed 3 bases from V and 8 bases from J, with 10 bases in between. The V gene's germline CDR1 is LGHDT and CDR2 YNNKEL (reference sequence). The CDR3, as DNA: TGTGCCAGCAGCCAGGGTGAGAGCGGCTACACCTTC. This translates into CASSQGESGYTF.

The rearrangement uses TRBV7-6 and TRBJ1-3; unclear D gene. The V gene lost 6 bases and the J gene lost 2 bases, with 20 bases spanning the gap. This CDR3 spans 17 amino acids. Germline V gives CDR1 SGHVS, CDR2 FNYEAQ. This CDR3 reads CASSFGDIPSPGNTIYF. The CDR3 DNA reads as TGTGCCAGCAGTTTTGGCGACATCCCTTCACCTGGAAACACCATATATTTT.

This clonotype was counted many times. V is TRBV5-1 and J is TRBJ2-1; TRBD1 matches at 8 bases. Per the germline V gene, CDR1 is SGHRS and CDR2 is YFSETQ. V was pared by 4 bases and J by 4 bases, with 7 bases of the junction left unmatched. This CDR3 has 15 amino acids. CDR3 residues: CASSLGDRRYNEQFF. The CDR3 coding sequence is TGCGCCAGCAGCCTGGGGGACAGGCGATACAATGAGCAGTTCTTC.

This clonotype was counted a few times. V and J are TRBV7-6 and TRBJ2-1; D assignment may be TRBD1 or TRBD2 (5 bases each). The V end was cut by 5 bases, the J end by 1 base, with 15 bases between. Looked up from germline, CDR1 is SGHVS and CDR2 is FNYEAQ. The CDR3 covers 16 residues. The CDR3 nucleotides are TGTGCCAGCAGCCCCCGGGACGGCTATTCCTACAATGAGCAGTTCTTC. This translates into CASSPRDGYSYNEQFF.

This chain uses TRBV10-3 with TRBJ1-2; TRBD1 matches 10 bases. Trimming took 10 bases from V and 2 from J; bases not matched to a gene: 4. The CDR3 has 13 amino acids. CDR1 is ENHRY, CDR2 SYGVKD, per germline. The CDR3 DNA follows: TGTGCCAGCGGGACAGGGGAAAACTATGGCTACACCTTC. The encoded protein is CASGTGENYGYTF.

V gene TRBV7-8 combines with J gene TRBJ2-6, with 7 bases that match TRBD1. The CDR3 totals 16 residues. CDR1 and CDR2 (germline): SGHVS, FQNEAQ. V shed 1 base and J 3 bases; nucleotides not matched to a gene: 3. The CDR3 nucleotides read TGTGCCAGCAGCTTAGGAAGGGGGCTTGGGGCCAACGTCCTGACTTTC. This sequence encodes CASSLGRGLGANVLTF.

The table lists this clonotype with many counts. The V call is TRBV5-1, the J call TRBJ2-1, with D perhaps matching TRBD2 (7 bases). The CDR3 contains 15 residues. The V gene lost 4 bases and the J gene lost 4 bases, with 15 bases spanning the gap. Germline assignment: CDR1 SGHRS and CDR2 YFSETQ. CDR3: CASSLGAGEYNEQFF. The CDR3, as DNA: TGCGCCAGCAGCCTGGGGGCGGGGGAGTACAATGAGCAGTTCTTC.

The chain links TRBV7-9 to TRBJ2-5; either TRBD1 or TRBD2 may fit D (5 bases each). V gave up 9 bases and J gave up 4 bases, with 21 bases separating them. CDR3 length: 15 amino acids. Germline lookup yields CDR1 SEHNR and CDR2 FQNEAQ (reference sequence). The CDR3 here is CASTQLDGGGETQYF. The CDR3 DNA reads TGTGCCAGTACTCAATTAGACGGTGGGGGAGAGACCCAGTACTTC.

This clonotype has just a few counts. The gene calls are TRBV6-5 and TRBJ1-2, with TRBD1 as a possible D gene (6 bases). The germline V gene has CDR1 MNHEY and CDR2 SVGAGI. The CDR3 is made up of 14 amino acids. Trimming took off 6 bases at V and 5 bases at J, with 16 bases between the two ends. DNA for the CDR3: TGTGCCAGCAGGGAAGGGACAAGTTATTATGGCTACACCTTC. Encoded protein: CASREGTSYYGYTF.

The chain links TRBV7-2 to TRBJ1-3; D is unresolved. The germline V and J ends were trimmed by 1 base and 1 base, with 5 bases remaining between them. CDR1 is SGHTA and CDR2 is FQGNSA in the germline V gene. The CDR3 spans 14 residues. CDR3 in DNA: TGTGCCAGCAGCTTAGTACAATCTGGAAACACCATATATTTT. Protein: CASSLVQSGNTIYF.

The chain links TRBV6-2 or TRBV6-3 to TRBJ2-1, with D possibly TRBD2 on 5 matching bases. Trimming cost V 6 bases and J 2 bases, with 11 bases left between them. CDR3 length: 14 residues. Germline V CDR1 and CDR2: MNHEY, SVGEGT. The CDR3: CASRADAAYNEQFF. The CDR3 DNA sequence: TGTGCCAGCAGAGCGGACGCAGCCTACAATGAGCAGTTCTTC.

This clonotype was observed a few times. The genes are TRBV6-2 or TRBV6-3 and TRBJ2-4; D is ambiguous. The germline V gene has CDR1 MNHEY and CDR2 SVGEGT. CDR3 size: 16 residues. Trimming left V 6 bases short and J 3 bases short, with 18 bases between. The CDR3, as DNA: TGTGCCAGCAGCATTCCCGGGCCTGGCGACAAAAACATTCAGTACTTC. It translates to CASSIPGPGDKNIQYF.

The rearrangement uses TRBV7-8 and TRBJ2-3; no firm D call. Deletions cut 4 bases from V and 5 bases from J, with 4 bases between. Per the germline V gene, CDR1 is SGHVS and CDR2 is FQNEAQ. There are 11 residues in the CDR3. The CDR3 nucleotides read TGTGCCAGCAGCTCTGTAGATACGCAGTATTTT. This encodes CASSSVDTQYF.

This clonotype was seen ten or more times. The CDR3 protein is CASSQQTGNTQYF. DNA for the CDR3: TGTGCCAGCAGCCAACAAACGGGAAATACGCAGTATTTT. V is TRBV3-1 and J is TRBJ2-3, with D possibly TRBD2 on 5 matching bases. Trimming stripped 2 bases from V and 7 bases from J, with 10 bases between. The CDR3 length is 13 residues. Germline lookup yields CDR1 LGHDT and CDR2 YNNKEL (reference sequence).

This clonotype was counted many times. The chain links TRBV20-1 to TRBJ2-7; no clear D gene. This CDR3 has 14 amino acids. V dropped 4 bases and J dropped 3 bases, with 16 bases sitting between them. Germline V gene sequence: CDR1 DFQATT, CDR2 SNEGSKA (reference sequence). CDR3 in DNA: TGCAGTGCTATAAAGCCCTCCATATACTACGAGCAGTACGTC. Protein product: CSAIKPSIYYEQYV.

This clonotype was recorded a few times. The chain uses TRBV3-1 and TRBJ1-2, with D maybe TRBD1 (5 bases). The CDR3 runs to 14 residues. Germline V gene data show CDR1 as LGHDT and CDR2 as YNNKEL (reference sequence). Trimming cost V 3 bases and J 4 bases, with 12 bases left between them. The CDR3 nucleotides read TGTGCCAGCAGCCAGGAGACGGGGACCTATGGCTACACCTTC. Translating gives CASSQETGTYGYTF.